One T cell receptor beta chain is described in this entry. Using immunoSEQ multiplex PCR, the repertoire was profiled, and TCRdb retains in-frame clones only, with some absent. The table lists under 50,000 clones, approximately 84% of them singletons. These data belong to a study of blood T cell repertoires in COVID-19. Germline lookup yields CDR1 SGHDT and CDR2 YYEEEE. The CDR3 is 13 amino acids. Trimming left V 1 base short and J 3 bases short, with 7 bases between. The sequencing sample was made of peripheral blood. The chain is built from TRBV5-6 and TRBJ1-2; D uncertain. The receptor was derived from a man aged 50-59 years with active COVID-19. CDR3 region: CASSLTRHYGYTF. As DNA, the CDR3 is TGTGCCAGCAGCTTGACCAGGCACTATGGCTACACCTTC.